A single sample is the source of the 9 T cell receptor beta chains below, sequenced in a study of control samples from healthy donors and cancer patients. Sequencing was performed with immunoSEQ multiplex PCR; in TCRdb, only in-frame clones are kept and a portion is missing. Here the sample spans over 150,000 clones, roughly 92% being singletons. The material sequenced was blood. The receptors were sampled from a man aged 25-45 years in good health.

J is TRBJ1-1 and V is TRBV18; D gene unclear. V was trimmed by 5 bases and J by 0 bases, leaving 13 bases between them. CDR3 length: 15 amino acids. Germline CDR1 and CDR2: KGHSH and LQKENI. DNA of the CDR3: TGTGCCAGCTCAACCGGGCCACTCTTGAACACTGAAGCTTTCTTT. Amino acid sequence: CASSTGPLLNTEAFF.

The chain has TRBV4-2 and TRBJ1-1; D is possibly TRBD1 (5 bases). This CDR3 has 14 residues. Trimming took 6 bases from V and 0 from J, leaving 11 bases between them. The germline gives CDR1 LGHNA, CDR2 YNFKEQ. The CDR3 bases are TGTGCCAGCAGGGGGCTAGGAATGAACACTGAAGCTTTCTTT. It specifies CASRGLGMNTEAFF.

The CDR3 bases are TGCGCCAGCAGTCTGAGCGGGGGGTTAAGCACAGATACGCAGTATTTT. Residues: CASSLSGGLSTDTQYF. The V call is TRBV4-1, the J call TRBJ2-3; 9 bases line up with TRBD2. The trim removed 6 bases at V and 0 bases at J, leaving 7 bases unmatched. This CDR3 comprises 16 residues. From germline, CDR1 is MGHRA and CDR2 YSYEKL.

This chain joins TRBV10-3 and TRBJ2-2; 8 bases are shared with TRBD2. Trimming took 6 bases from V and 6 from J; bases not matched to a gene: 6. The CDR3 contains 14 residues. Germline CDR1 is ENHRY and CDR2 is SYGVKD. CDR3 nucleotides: TGTGCCATCAGAGATAGCGGGGTGGCCGGGGAGCTGTTTTTT. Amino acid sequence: CAIRDSGVAGELFF.

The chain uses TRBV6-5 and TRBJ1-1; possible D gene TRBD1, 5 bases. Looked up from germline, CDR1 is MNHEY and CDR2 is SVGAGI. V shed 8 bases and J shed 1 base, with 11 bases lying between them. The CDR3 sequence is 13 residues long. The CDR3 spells CASGAQGNTEAFF. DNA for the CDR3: TGTGCCAGCGGGGCCCAGGGGAACACTGAAGCTTTCTTT.

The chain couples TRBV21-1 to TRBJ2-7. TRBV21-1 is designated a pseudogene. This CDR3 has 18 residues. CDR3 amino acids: CVSSKGILIGQRRNEQYF. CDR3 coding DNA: TGTGTCAGCAGCAAAGGCATATTGATAGGACAAAGGAGGAACGAGCAGTACTTC.

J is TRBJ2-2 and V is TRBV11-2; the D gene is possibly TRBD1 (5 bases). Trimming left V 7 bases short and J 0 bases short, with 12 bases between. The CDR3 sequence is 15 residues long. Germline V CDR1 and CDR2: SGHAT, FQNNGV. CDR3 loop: CASTSDSSNTGELFF. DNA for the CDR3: TGTGCCAGCACCTCTGACAGTTCGAACACCGGGGAGCTGTTTTTT.

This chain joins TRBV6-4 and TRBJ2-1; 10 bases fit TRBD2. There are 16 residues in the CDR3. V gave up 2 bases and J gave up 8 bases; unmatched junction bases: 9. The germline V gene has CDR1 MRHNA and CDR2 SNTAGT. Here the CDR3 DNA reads TGTGCCAGCAGTGACAGAGGTACTAGCGGGGTCGATGAGCAGTTCTTC. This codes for CASSDRGTSGVDEQFF.

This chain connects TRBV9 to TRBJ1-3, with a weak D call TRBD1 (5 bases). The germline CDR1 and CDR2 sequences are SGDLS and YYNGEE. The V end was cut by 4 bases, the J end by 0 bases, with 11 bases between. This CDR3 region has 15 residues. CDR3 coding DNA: TGTGCCAGCAGCCCACCAGGGTACTCTGGAAACACCATATATTTT. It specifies CASSPPGYSGNTIYF.